This TCR beta chain was recorded in a study of STAT5B mutations in CD4+ large granular lymphocyte leukemia. Study details: CD8+ depletion followed by anti-CD4 microbead selection was applied to cryopreserved cells.

There are 14 residues in the CDR3. The germline V gene has CDR1 SQVTM and CDR2 ANQGSEA. Trimming took off 7 bases at V and 0 bases at J, with 13 bases between the two ends. Sequencing was performed with immunoSEQ multiplex PCR; in TCRdb, only in-frame clones are kept and a portion is missing. The profile covers about 1,100 clones, with roughly 73% appearing a single time and roughly 77% taken by the ten largest. Study-level findings and limits: Without HLA matching, higher CD4+ than CD8+ T-LGLL clonality could reflect small sample size.

Turning to this clone: The antigen remains undetermined.

Depending on availability, patient cells were bead-separated fractions or unselected PBMC. The sequenced sample was PBMCs. The chain joins TRBV29-1 to TRBJ1-3, with TRBD1 as a possible D gene (5 bases). The clonotype originates from a man aged 55 to 70 with CD4+ T-cell large granular lymphocyte leukemia. The CDR3 DNA follows: TGCAGCGCCGGGGGGAGTTACTCTGGAAACACCATATATTTT. Translated, it gives CSAGGSYSGNTIYF.